The 24 T cell receptor beta chains given below trace back to one sample, sequenced in a study of response to subunit inactivated influenza vaccine. TCRdb fed the RT-PCR reads into MiXCR, producing one record per CDR3 protein. The repertoire holds 650,000 or so distinct CDR3 sequences, with roughly 15% as singletons. The sequences come from PBMCs from blood, collected 14 to 15 days before vaccination. The receptors stem from a man in his fifties or sixties who received an inactivated influenza vaccine.

The rearrangement joins TRBV29-1 to TRBJ2-1, with 14 bases identical to TRBD2. V trimming: 5 bases; J trimming: 6 bases; junction bases outside the gene matches: 6. Germline V gene lookup returns CDR1 SQVTM and CDR2 ANQGSEA. This CDR3 has 15 amino acids. CDR3 sequence (DNA): TGCAGCGTTCTCGGGACTAGCGGGAGCCGCAATGAGCAGTTCTTC. This encodes CSVLGTSGSRNEQFF.

This chain joins TRBV20-1 and TRBJ2-2, with D perhaps TRBD1 or TRBD2 (5 bases each). Germline V gene sequence: CDR1 DFQATT, CDR2 SNEGSKA (reference sequence). Trimming stripped 3 bases from V and 6 bases from J, with 8 bases between. The CDR3 consists of 12 residues. CDR3 in DNA: TGCAGTGCTAGTTGGGACCCCGGGGAGCTGTTTTTT. Amino acids: CSASWDPGELFF.

This clonotype was counted between two and nine times. The chain is built from TRBV5-1 and TRBJ2-5, with D unclear. V was pared by 0 bases and J by 9 bases, with 12 bases between. The CDR3 contains 13 residues. Germline V CDR1 and CDR2: SGHRS, YFSETQ. CDR3 in amino acids: CASSLEVDAAQYF. The CDR3 DNA sequence: TGCGCCAGCAGCTTGGAGGTGGATGCGGCCCAGTACTTC.

This chain links TRBV29-1 with TRBJ1-1; D is uncertain. V was trimmed by 0 bases and J by 3 bases, leaving 26 bases between them. The germline gives CDR1 SQVTM, CDR2 ANQGSEA. The CDR3 extends over 19 amino acids. The CDR3 region has the DNA TGCAGCGTTGAAGATAAGGGAGCCCCTCCGGGGTTCGGGTACACTGAAGCTTTCTTT. Protein sequence: CSVEDKGAPPGFGYTEAFF. The variable domain in full, with the rest retrieved from reference TRBV29-1 and TRBJ1-1, is SAVISQKPSRDICQRGTSLTIQCQVDSQVTMMFWYRQQPGQSLTLIATANQGSEATYESGFVIDKFPISRPNLTFSTLTVSNMSPEDSSIYLCSVEDKGAPPGFGYTEAFFGQGTRLTVV.

The chain recombines TRBV9 with TRBJ2-1; 14 bases are shared with TRBD2. Germline CDR1 is SGDLS and CDR2 is YYNGEE. The trim removed 3 bases at V and 0 bases at J, leaving 11 bases unmatched. The CDR3 runs to 20 residues. The chain's CDR3 is CASSATGLAGARSSYNEQFF. CDR3 nucleotide sequence: TGTGCCAGCAGCGCAACGGGACTAGCGGGGGCGAGGAGCTCCTACAATGAGCAGTTCTTC.

There are a few counts of this clonotype. The chain carries TRBV20-1 and TRBJ2-3; TRBD1 matches 9 bases. V gave up 6 bases and J gave up 4 bases; unmatched junction bases: 8. In germline, CDR1 is DFQATT, CDR2 SNEGSKA (reference sequence). This CDR3 region has 14 residues. CDR3 protein: CSARTGDYSDTQYF. The CDR3 DNA sequence: TGCAGTGCCCGGACAGGGGATTACTCAGATACGCAGTATTTT.

The chain recombines TRBV4-3 with TRBJ2-1; 13 bases align to TRBD2. V lost 4 bases, J lost 9 bases, and 12 bases stayed unmatched. This CDR3 comprises 17 residues. Germline V gives CDR1 LGHNA, CDR2 YSLEER. The DNA for the CDR3 is TGCGCCAGCAGCCGGGGGACTAGCGGGAAAGAGCGGGGTGAGCAGTTCTTC. Its translation: CASSRGTSGKERGEQFF.

The chain has TRBV20-1 and TRBJ2-7, with 7 bases aligning to TRBD2. CDR3 length equals 14 residues. The germline CDR1 and CDR2 sequences are DFQATT and SNEGSKA (reference sequence). Trimming at V came to 1 base and at J to 7 bases, leaving 10 bases not matched to a gene. CDR3: CSARGGGLGREQYF. Written as DNA, the CDR3 is TGCAGTGCTAGAGGGGGAGGGTTGGGTCGGGAGCAGTACTTC.

This clonotype was picked up a small number of times. The V call is TRBV7-2, the J call TRBJ2-2, with TRBD1 matching 8 bases. CDR3 length equals 16 residues. Germline lookup yields CDR1 SGHTA and CDR2 FQGNSA. V lost 2 bases, J lost 6 bases, and 8 bases stayed unmatched. DNA of the CDR3: TGTGCCAGCAGCTTATTGCCAGGGGGCGCGTCCGGGGAGCTGTTTTTT. Residues: CASSLLPGGASGELFF.

This clonotype was seen many times. The rearrangement links TRBV28 to TRBJ2-2, with 7 bases aligning to TRBD1. Germline CDR1 MDHEN, CDR2 SYDVKM. V dropped 4 bases and J dropped 2; count of bases not matched to a gene: 13. This CDR3 is built from 18 residues. CDR3 protein: CASSSLLRYRGNTGELFF. The CDR3 DNA reads as TGTGCCAGCAGTTCCCTTCTCCGCTACAGGGGAAACACCGGGGAGCTGTTTTTT.

V and J are TRBV28 and TRBJ1-2, with TRBD1 matching over 10 bases. After removal of 6 bases from V and 4 bases from J, the junction contained 17 bases not matched to a gene. CDR3 length: 18 amino acids. CDR1 and CDR2 from the germline V gene are MDHEN and SYDVKM. The CDR3 DNA reads TGTGCCAGCAGCTCCCCCGCCCCTGACAGGGGGCAGGGCTATGGCTACACCTTC. Its protein product is CASSSPAPDRGQGYGYTF.

In this sample, this clonotype turned up a few times. V usage is TRBV2 and J usage is TRBJ2-5; D might be TRBD2 (6 bases). V was clipped by 8 bases and J by 5 bases, with 21 bases between them. The CDR3 loop spans 15 amino acids. Germline CDR1 is SNHLY and CDR2 is FYNNEI. CDR3 sequence reads: CASLPPGGLAETQYF. The CDR3 coding sequence is TGTGCCAGCCTCCCTCCTGGGGGGTTGGCGGAGACCCAGTACTTC.

This clonotype came up a few times. The chain carries TRBV4-2 and TRBJ2-1, with TRBD2 matching over 7 bases. The CDR3 is made up of 15 amino acids. V shed 0 bases and J 6 bases; nucleotides not matched to a gene: 5. CDR1 and CDR2 (germline): LGHNA, YNFKEQ. In DNA, the CDR3 is TGTGCCAGCAGCCAAGAAGGCCTAGCGGCCAATGAGCAGTTCTTC. Its protein is CASSQEGLAANEQFF.

The chain combines TRBV7-2 with TRBJ2-3, with TRBD2 matching over 12 bases. V was clipped by 4 bases and J by 0 bases; unmatched bases: 20. CDR1 SGHTA and CDR2 FQGNSA come from the germline V gene. The CDR3 covers 22 residues. The CDR3 region has the DNA TGTGCCAGCAGCTACCCCGGACAGGGTCGACTAGCGGGGGACTCTAGCACAGATACGCAGTATTTT. Its protein is CASSYPGQGRLAGDSSTDTQYF.

There are a few counts of this clonotype. The chain joins TRBV18 to TRBJ2-7; D may be TRBD2 (6 bases). The CDR3 has 15 amino acids. From germline, CDR1 is KGHSH and CDR2 LQKENI. Trimming shortened V by 0 bases and J by 1 base, and 10 bases separated the two germline ends. The CDR3 protein is CASSPPMRGSYEQYF. The DNA of the CDR3 is TGTGCCAGCTCACCACCAATGCGGGGTTCCTACGAGCAGTACTTC. The full variable domain, completed using reference TRBV18 and TRBJ2-7, is NAGVMQNPRHLVRRRGQEARLRCSPMKGHSHVYWYRQLPEEGLKFMVYLQKENIIDESGMPKERFSAEFPKEGPSILRIQQVVRGDSAAYFCASSPPMRGSYEQYFGPGTRLTVT.

V usage is TRBV5-5 and J usage is TRBJ2-2; no clear D gene. Germline-derived CDR1 and CDR2 are SGHKS and YYEKEE (reference sequence). The V end lost 3 bases, the J end lost 5 bases, and 17 bases lay between the germline ends. The CDR3 length is 16 residues. Written as DNA, the CDR3 is TGTGCCAGCAGCTCTCCGGAGTGGGTTATGACCGGGGAGCTGTTTTTT. Its protein is CASSSPEWVMTGELFF.

The rearrangement links TRBV29-1 to TRBJ2-1, with a weak D call TRBD2 (6 bases). V shed 6 bases and J shed 6 bases, with 15 bases lying between them. Germline lookup yields CDR1 SQVTM and CDR2 ANQGSEA. The CDR3 contains 13 residues. The CDR3 nucleotides are TGCAGCGTCCCCTCCGGGAGTGTCAATGAGCAGTTCTTC. Translation gives CSVPSGSVNEQFF.

This clonotype has more than one count but fewer than ten. The V gene is TRBV6-2 or TRBV6-3, the J gene TRBJ2-3; TRBD2 is a possible D gene (5 bases). This CDR3 has 14 amino acids. CDR1 and CDR2 (germline): MNHEY, SVGEGT. The V end was cut by 5 bases, the J end by 5 bases, with 14 bases between. In DNA form, the CDR3 reads TGTGCCAGCAGTCCCGGGGTTCTTGTAGATACGCAGTATTTT. This translates into CASSPGVLVDTQYF.

The chain combines TRBV20-1 with TRBJ2-2; no clear D. The CDR3 totals 15 residues. V lost 0 bases to trimming and J lost 4 bases, with 12 bases between them. The germline V gene has CDR1 DFQATT and CDR2 SNEGSKA (reference sequence). The chain's CDR3 is CSARDWLVSTGELFF. For the CDR3, the DNA is TGCAGTGCTAGAGATTGGCTAGTCAGCACCGGGGAGCTGTTTTTT.

At least ten counts were recorded for this clonotype. As DNA, the CDR3 is TGCAGTGCTAGCCAGGGACACTGGGGAAATCAGCCCCAGCATTTT. It yields the protein CSASQGHWGNQPQHF. The V gene is TRBV20-1, the J gene TRBJ1-5; TRBD1 might be the D (6 bases). V was pared by 3 bases and J by 4 bases, with 16 bases between. Germline CDR1 and CDR2: DFQATT and SNEGSKA (reference sequence). The CDR3 sequence is 15 residues long.

There are a few counts of this clonotype. V gene TRBV7-2 combines with J gene TRBJ2-6; D may be TRBD1 (5 bases). The CDR3 loop spans 17 amino acids. Trimming cost V 2 bases and J 0 bases, with 11 bases left between them. The germline V gene has CDR1 SGHTA and CDR2 FQGNSA. CDR3 residues: CASSLRSGYSGANVLTF. In nucleotides, the CDR3 is TGTGCCAGCAGCTTAAGGTCAGGGTACTCTGGGGCCAACGTCCTGACTTTC.

This clonotype was seen a few times. The chain combines TRBV15 with TRBJ2-7; D is unresolved. Per the germline V gene, CDR1 is LNHNV and CDR2 is YYDKDF (reference sequence). Trimming left V 1 base short and J 0 bases short, with 10 bases between. The CDR3 sequence is 15 residues long. The CDR3 bases are TGTGCCACCAGCAGAGGGGGTGTGAGCTCCTACGAGCAGTACTTC. Protein: CATSRGGVSSYEQYF.

This clonotype has more than one count but fewer than ten. The chain combines TRBV12-3 or TRBV12-4 with TRBJ1-6; D not certain. V lost 7 bases and J 7 bases, leaving 14 bases between the germline ends. This CDR3 spans 14 amino acids. The CDR3 protein is CASTLSPKNSPLHF. CDR3 in DNA: TGTGCCAGCACCCTGTCCCCGAAGAATTCACCCCTCCACTTT.

The chain recombines TRBV11-1 with TRBJ2-3, with TRBD2 matching over 7 bases. The trim removed 0 bases at V and 4 bases at J, leaving 4 bases unmatched. This CDR3 contains 15 residues. CDR1 and CDR2 from the germline V gene are SGHAT and FQDESV (reference sequence). DNA for the CDR3: TGTGCCAGCAGCTTAGCGCGGGGGTATCCAGATACGCAGTATTTT. Translated, it gives CASSLARGYPDTQYF.